Below, 19 T cell receptor beta chains from the same sample are listed, as sequenced in a study of regulatory T cells in long-lasting Graves disease (dated by TCRdb to about 2021). The sample's time point, from its label and the paper: newly diagnosed GD, antithyroid drugs for less than 3 months. For both TCR sequencing and RNA sequencing, RNA was extracted from PBMCs using TRIzol. The library came from multiplex PCR. The listed sequencing device is Illumina HiSeq 4000. To build TCR beta libraries, CDR3 regions were amplified by Arm-PCR using iRepertoire HTBI primers. In-frame beta chains were kept once TCRdb had trimmed the public reads at Q25 with fastp and called clones with MiXCR. Rows with a matching CDR3 protein are joined into one entry that keeps the most common DNA and genes. Here the sample has a few hundred thousand distinct CDR3 sequences; around 20% occur a single time. In total, the top ten clones hold about 15% of the sample.

Material: peripheral blood mononuclear cells (PBMCs), obtained at new diagnosis, from a patient treated with antithyroid drugs. Receptor source: a female donor with Graves disease.

The sample holds many counts of this clonotype. V and J are TRBV20-1 and TRBJ1-1; D ambiguous. Per the germline V gene, CDR1 is DFQATT and CDR2 is SNEGSKA (reference sequence). V shed 0 bases and J shed 2 bases, with 10 bases lying between them. The CDR3 spans 14 residues. The CDR3 loop reads CSAREGNRNTEAFF. The CDR3 DNA reads TGCAGTGCTAGAGAAGGGAATCGAAACACTGAAGCTTTCTTT.

This clonotype was counted many times. The V gene is TRBV7-2, the J gene TRBJ2-1, with 11 bases that match TRBD2. Per the germline V gene, CDR1 is SGHTA and CDR2 is FQGNSA. V shed 6 bases, J shed 0 bases, and the junction held 4 bases outside the gene matches. CDR3 length: 16 amino acids. The CDR3 nucleotides are TGTGCCAGCAGTCTAGCGGGGGGTACCTCCTACAATGAGCAGTTCTTC. It is translated as CASSLAGGTSYNEQFF.

As to this clonotype: A much larger clone differs from this one at a single base, so this may be a read error. This chain connects TRBV10-3 to TRBJ2-1; 8 bases are a match to TRBD2. The CDR3 has 15 residues. Germline loops: CDR1 ENHRY, CDR2 SYGVKD. This chain's CDR3 is CATSAASGSYNEQFF. The DNA of the CDR3 is TGTGCCACCAGTGCAGCTAGCGGGTCCTACAATGAGCAGTTCTTC.

This clonotype was counted many times. V and J are TRBV6-5 and TRBJ1-5, with D maybe TRBD1 (6 bases). Germline V gene lookup returns CDR1 MNHEY and CDR2 SVGAGI. V was shortened by 2 bases and J by 1 base, with 9 bases between the two germline ends. The CDR3 spans 15 residues. Here the CDR3 DNA reads TGTGCCAGCAGTTACGCAGGGGCGAGCAATCAGCCCCAGCATTTT. Residues: CASSYAGASNQPQHF.

The table lists this clonotype with many counts. This chain uses TRBV11-3 with TRBJ1-2; D remains unclear. The CDR3 has 13 residues. Trimming removed 0 bases from V and 7 bases from J, with 9 bases in between. CDR1 is SGHNT and CDR2 is YENEEA in the germline V gene. This chain's CDR3 is CASSLDSGIGYTF. The CDR3 coding sequence is TGTGCCAGCAGCTTAGATAGCGGGATTGGCTACACCTTC.

This chain connects TRBV2 to TRBJ2-7; 9 nucleotides agree with TRBD1. This CDR3 is built from 15 residues. CDR1 is SNHLY and CDR2 is FYNNEI in the germline V gene. The V and J ends lost 7 bases and 6 bases, in that order; junction bases with no gene match: 13. The CDR3 here is CASKIRTGERGEQYF. The CDR3 DNA is TGTGCCAGCAAGATTCGGACAGGGGAGAGGGGCGAGCAGTACTTC.

This clonotype was seen repeatedly, ten times or more. This chain connects TRBV29-1 to TRBJ2-5, with TRBD1 matching 12 bases. There are 13 residues in the CDR3. Germline V CDR1 and CDR2: SQVTM, ANQGSEA. J was trimmed by 4 bases and V by 7 bases; bases with no gene match: 4. Written as DNA, the CDR3 is TGCAGCGGGGGACAGGGGGCGGGAGAGACCCAGTACTTC. Translation: CSGGQGAGETQYF.

This clonotype was recorded many times. The chain employs TRBV12-3 or TRBV12-4 and TRBJ2-7; 7 bases line up with TRBD1. Unmatched junction bases numbered 15, after V lost 4 bases and J lost 6 bases. The CDR3 spans 16 residues. The CDR3 sequence: CASSSTRQGLSLEQYF. The CDR3 DNA reads TGTGCCAGCAGTTCCACTCGACAGGGTCTTAGTCTCGAGCAGTACTTC.

Many counts were recorded for this clonotype. The rearrangement links TRBV29-1 to TRBJ2-1; D remains unclear. The CDR3 is made up of 14 amino acids. CDR1 is SQVTM, CDR2 ANQGSEA, per germline. V was clipped by 7 bases and J by 0 bases, with 13 bases between them. CDR3 region: CSAVLADSYNEQFF. The CDR3 DNA follows: TGCAGCGCGGTTTTGGCGGACTCCTACAATGAGCAGTTCTTC.

This clonotype was recorded many times. The gene calls are TRBV20-1 and TRBJ2-3; D is undetermined. Germline assignment: CDR1 DFQATT and CDR2 SNEGSKA (reference sequence). The CDR3 is 13 amino acids. Trimming took off 2 bases at V and 2 bases at J, with 8 bases between the two ends. This CDR3 reads CSARQDDTDTQYF. Here the CDR3 DNA reads TGCAGTGCTAGACAGGACGACACAGATACGCAGTATTTT.

The V gene is TRBV2, the J gene TRBJ2-3; 9 nucleotides line up with TRBD2. This CDR3 spans 19 amino acids. Losses at the gene ends were 8 bases for V and 4 bases for J; bases not matched to a gene: 22. Germline V CDR1 and CDR2: SNHLY, FYNNEI. The chain's CDR3 is CASASGSGGLSGVADTQYF. The CDR3 region has the DNA TGTGCCAGCGCCTCTGGTAGCGGGGGCCTCAGCGGGGTTGCAGATACGCAGTATTTT. The variable domain in full, completed from reference TRBV2 and TRBJ2-3, reads EPEVTQTPSHQVTQMGQEVILRCVPISNHLYFYWYRQILGQKVEFLVSFYNNEISEKSEIFDDQFSVERPDGSNFTLKIRSTKLEDSAMYFCASASGSGGLSGVADTQYFGPGTRLTVL.

This clonotype was seen a handful of times. This chain links TRBV12-5 with TRBJ2-1; D not resolved. The germline V and J ends were trimmed by 0 bases and 8 bases, with 5 bases remaining between them. The CDR3 extends over 12 amino acids. The germline V gene encodes CDR1 LGHNT and CDR2 FRNRAP. Here the CDR3 DNA reads TGTGCTAGTGGTTTGGTAGTCTATGAGCAGTTCTTC. This translates into CASGLVVYEQFF.

The V call is TRBV24-1, the J call TRBJ2-5; 8 bases map to TRBD1. Trimming took 2 bases from V and 7 from J; bases not matched to a gene: 5. The CDR3 contains 14 residues. The germline V gene encodes CDR1 KGHDR and CDR2 SFDVKD. In DNA, the CDR3 is TGTGCCACCAGTGATTCCAGGGGGCTCGGGACCCAGTACTTC. It is translated as CATSDSRGLGTQYF.

This clonotype occurred many times. V is TRBV19 and J is TRBJ1-2; 7 positions agree with TRBD1. Germline CDR1 reads LNHDA; CDR2 reads SQIVND (reference sequence). Trimming took 5 bases from V and 8 from J; bases not matched to a gene: 8. The CDR3 is made up of 13 amino acids. DNA of the CDR3: TGTGCCAGTAGTCGACGGGACAGTTTAGGCTACACCTTC. Its translation: CASSRRDSLGYTF.

There are a few counts of this clonotype. V and J are TRBV19 and TRBJ2-1; 7 bases are a match to TRBD2. V lost 1 base and J lost 4; bases outside the gene matches: 4. CDR3 length: 15 amino acids. Germline-derived CDR1 and CDR2 are LNHDA and SQIVND (reference sequence). The CDR3: CASSIVLAVYNEQFF. CDR3 sequence (DNA): TGTGCCAGTAGTATAGTTCTAGCGGTATACAATGAGCAGTTCTTC.

In the case of this clonotype: It differs at one base from a far larger clone, so likely a read error. This chain links TRBV11-2 with TRBJ2-1; D is perhaps TRBD2 (6 bases). V shed 3 bases and J shed 10 bases, with 10 bases lying between them. CDR1 is SGHAT and CDR2 is FQNNGV in the germline V gene. CDR3 length equals 12 residues. CDR3 sequence: CASSFREHEQFF. Here the CDR3 DNA reads TGTGCCAGCAGCTTTCGGGAGCACGAGCAGTTCTTC.

J is TRBJ1-1 and V is TRBV28; TRBD1 aligns across 10 bases. After removal of 1 base from V and 5 bases from J, the junction contained 7 bases not matched to a gene. CDR1 and CDR2 (germline): MDHEN, SYDVKM. The CDR3 is 16 amino acids. The CDR3, as DNA: TGTGCCAGCAGTTTATACGGGACAGGGGTGGAGACTGAAGCTTTCTTT. Protein sequence: CASSLYGTGVETEAFF.

This clonotype was found a few times. The V gene is TRBV30, the J gene TRBJ2-7; 9 nucleotides match TRBD1. Per the germline V gene, CDR1 is GTSNPN and CDR2 is SVGIG (reference sequence). V lost 3 bases and J lost 2; bases outside the gene matches: 8. CDR3 length equals 15 residues. The DNA of the CDR3 is TGTGCCTGGAGGGCGGGACAGGGAACCCCCTACGAGCAGTACTTC. Its protein is CAWRAGQGTPYEQYF.

To note about this clonotype: This may stem from a read error, because a much larger clone lies one nucleotide away. This chain connects TRBV28 to TRBJ2-4; D remains ambiguous. The J call may be wrong; the DNA end is better matched by TRBJ1-2. This CDR3 is built from 12 residues. Looked up from germline, CDR1 is MDHEN and CDR2 is SYDVKM. CDR3 loop: CASSLFVSGYTF. The CDR3 nucleotides read TGTGCCAGCAGTTTATTTGTGTCTGGCTACACCTTC.